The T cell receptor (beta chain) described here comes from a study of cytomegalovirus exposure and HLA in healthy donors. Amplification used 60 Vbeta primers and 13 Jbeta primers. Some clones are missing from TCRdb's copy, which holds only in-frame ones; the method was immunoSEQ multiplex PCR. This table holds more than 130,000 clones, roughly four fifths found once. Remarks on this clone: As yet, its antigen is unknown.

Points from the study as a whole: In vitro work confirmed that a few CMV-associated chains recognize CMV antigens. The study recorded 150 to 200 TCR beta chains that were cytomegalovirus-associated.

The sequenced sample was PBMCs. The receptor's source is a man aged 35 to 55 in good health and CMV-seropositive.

The CDR3 bases are TGTGTCGTGGGGGGGGACTATGGCTACACCTTC. This sequence encodes CVVGGDYGYTF. V usage is TRBV6-5 and J usage is TRBJ1-2, with D perhaps TRBD1 (5 bases). This CDR3 comprises 11 residues. Germline V CDR1 and CDR2: MNHEY, SVGAGI.